The rows below give T cell receptor beta chains drawn from one sample of a study of T-cell memory formation after mild COVID-19. TCRdb processed the 5' RACE reads anew with MiXCR; each CDR3 protein has one entry. The sample includes roughly 410,000 distinct CDR3 sequences, 24% of them seen just once. The material sequenced was PBMCs or a T cell subset sorted from them (not recorded which). The source is an adult woman who had mild COVID-19 (a few samples of this study predate the infection). Cell type and time point are not known. The CDR3 runs from the conserved cysteine through the conserved F or W.

V,J,CDR3
TRBV18,TRBJ2-3,CASSPLSLAGTRADTQYF
TRBV4-3,TRBJ2-5,CASSQEVRLAGGETQYF
TRBV15,TRBJ1-1,CATSSPETGGTEAFF
TRBV3-1,TRBJ2-1,CATHSSGGHNEQFF
TRBV5-1,TRBJ1-1,CASSLVLGENTEAFF
TRBV24-1,TRBJ2-7,CATSDGSAGGYEQYF
TRBV5-5,TRBJ1-2,CASSLGDRPYGYTF
TRBV15,TRBJ2-1,CATSRAGGDEQFF
TRBV7-2,TRBJ2-5,CASRTGTSGARGQETQYF
TRBV7-9,TRBJ2-5,CASSDPGASQETQYF
TRBV29-1,TRBJ2-7,CSVEDRSVGYEQYF
TRBV7-2,TRBJ2-3,CASSPRDGTDTQYF
TRBV14,TRBJ2-5,CASSQDGGRETQYF
TRBV7-2,TRBJ1-5,CASSRGWDQPQHF
TRBV27,TRBJ2-5,CASSLGPPVKYQETQYF
TRBV6-5,TRBJ2-6,CASSYSRARGANVLTF
TRBV20-1,TRBJ1-6,CSARGRQGGSPLHF
TRBV6-5,TRBJ2-3,CASSPQGPSTDTQYF
TRBV6-1,TRBJ2-3,CASSEVQGSTDTQYF
TRBV11-2,TRBJ2-7,CASSSSGTFYEQYF
TRBV18,TRBJ1-1,CASSRDRMNTEAFF
TRBV12-3/TRBV12-4,TRBJ1-1,CASISGGDRNTEAFF
TRBV7-6,TRBJ2-1,CASSFSGRAGNEQFF
TRBV7-2,TRBJ2-1,CASSQGLAYNEQFF
TRBV12-3/TRBV12-4,TRBJ2-5,CASSFGAASGRRRFQETQYF
TRBV19,TRBJ1-2,CASKGRLYGYTF
TRBV3-1,TRBJ2-2,CASTSSGRANTGELFF
TRBV5-1,TRBJ2-7,CASSEMDRVYEQYF
TRBV24-1,TRBJ2-1,CATSETSSTYNEQFF
TRBV29-1,TRBJ2-7,CSVESGTRYEQYF
TRBV27,TRBJ1-5,CASSSSPIRDLRPAQHF
TRBV7-9,TRBJ2-5,CASSLGQGYETQYF
TRBV6-2/TRBV6-3,TRBJ1-1,CASIPGALTEALF
TRBV7-9,TRBJ1-2,CASSLGRGSLGYTF
TRBV7-9,TRBJ2-4,CASSPRRDRGHKLAKNIQYF
TRBV13,TRBJ1-5,CASSRGQGGGRAQHF
TRBV29-1,TRBJ2-1,CSVDIATYNEQFF
TRBV29-1,TRBJ2-3,CSVPQGATDTQYF
TRBV12-3/TRBV12-4,TRBJ1-6,CASSFSSYNSPLHF
TRBV3-1,TRBJ2-1,CASSQRSASGGPPKYNEQFF
TRBV3-1,TRBJ1-2,CASSYPGNGYTF
TRBV7-2,TRBJ1-1,CASSLETRTEAFF
TRBV2,TRBJ2-7,CASRSGSSGEQYF
TRBV3-1,TRBJ2-5,CASSLHGLAVLQETQYF
TRBV9,TRBJ2-2,CASSVHPGTRGIGGELFF
TRBV11-1,TRBJ1-2,CASSPSGRKSGYTF
TRBV2,TRBJ2-5,CASSVGAQETQYF
TRBV4-3,TRBJ2-7,CASSQDLSALSSYEQYF
TRBV7-2,TRBJ1-2,CASSSGQNYGYTF
TRBV6-6,TRBJ1-3,CASSYATPQGGNTIYF
TRBV20-1,TRBJ2-5,CSARSGGGKETQYF
TRBV12-3/TRBV12-4,TRBJ2-1,CASGGGTIYNEQFF
TRBV20-1,TRBJ1-2,CSASDYGYTF
TRBV15,TRBJ2-5,CATSRSRGAGETQYF
TRBV18,TRBJ1-1,CASSPDRAEAFF